A selection of T cell receptor beta chains follows, all from one sample in a study of patients and donors after allogeneic stem cell transplantation. TCRdb reprocessed the RT-PCR reads with MiXCR, giving one entry per CDR3 protein. The table includes 800,000 to 1,000,000 distinct CDR3 sequences, roughly 18% detected once. Sequenced: blood, either unsorted or a sorted T cell fraction (not recorded which). The receptors were gathered from a human donor who was either an allogeneic HSCT recipient or a stem cell or donor lymphocyte infusion donor (not recorded which). It is not recorded whose cells these are; they may come from a transplant donor. Both conserved end residues are part of each CDR3. Fields, in order: V gene, J gene, D gene, clone size, CDR3 protein, CDR3 DNA. D genes are given only for firm matches. Expanded clones are given a class, and other clones once, few, many or no size at all.

V gene: TRBV5-1; J gene: TRBJ2-1; D gene: .; clone size: .; CDR3 protein: CASTPRSGSIDEQFF; CDR3 DNA: TGCGCCAGCACCCCCCGGAGTGGGAGTATAGATGAGCAGTTCTTC
V gene: TRBV18; J gene: TRBJ2-7; D gene: TRBD1; clone size: .; CDR3 protein: CASSRGQGPDEQYF; CDR3 DNA: TGTGCCAGCTCACGGGGACAGGGGCCCGACGAGCAGTACTTC
V gene: TRBV15; J gene: TRBJ2-7; D gene: .; clone size: .; CDR3 protein: CATSSPGRGEQYF; CDR3 DNA: TGTGCCACCAGCAGCCCGGGGCGTGGGGAGCAGTACTTC
V gene: TRBV9; J gene: TRBJ2-7; D gene: TRBD2; clone size: .; CDR3 protein: CASSKTSGSYEQYF; CDR3 DNA: TGTGCCAGCAGCAAGACTAGCGGTAGCTACGAGCAGTACTTC
V gene: TRBV6-1; J gene: TRBJ2-5; D gene: TRBD2; clone size: .; CDR3 protein: CASGNSGGLPQETQYF; CDR3 DNA: TGTGCCAGCGGGAATAGCGGGGGGTTGCCTCAAGAGACCCAGTACTTC
V gene: TRBV4-3; J gene: TRBJ2-1; D gene: TRBD1; clone size: .; CDR3 protein: CASSQDGDRGNEQFF; CDR3 DNA: TGCGCCAGCAGCCAAGATGGGGACAGGGGGAATGAGCAGTTCTTC
V gene: TRBV12-3/TRBV12-4; J gene: TRBJ2-1; D gene: TRBD1; clone size: .; CDR3 protein: CASSVTGQEVEQFF; CDR3 DNA: TGTGCCAGCAGTGTGACAGGGCAGGAGGTTGAGCAGTTCTTC
V gene: TRBV29-1; J gene: TRBJ1-2; D gene: .; clone size: .; CDR3 protein: CSVGASSYGYTF; CDR3 DNA: TGCAGCGTTGGAGCCTCATCCTATGGCTACACCTTC
V gene: TRBV21-1; J gene: TRBJ2-7; D gene: .; clone size: .; CDR3 protein: CASSKTSGLAGGTYEQYF; CDR3 DNA: TGTGCCAGCAGCAAAACTTCCGGACTAGCGGGAGGTACCTACGAGCAGTACTTC
V gene: TRBV7-2; J gene: TRBJ2-3; D gene: TRBD2; clone size: .; CDR3 protein: CASSTGLARKYF; CDR3 DNA: TGTGCCAGCAGCACGGGACTAGCGCGGAAGTATTTT
V gene: TRBV12-3/TRBV12-4; J gene: TRBJ1-1; D gene: .; clone size: many; CDR3 protein: CASSLRFGEAFF; CDR3 DNA: TGTGCCAGCAGTTTAAGGTTCGGGGAGGCTTTCTTT
V gene: TRBV29-1; J gene: TRBJ1-2; D gene: .; clone size: many; CDR3 protein: CSVIEGYGYTF; CDR3 DNA: TGCAGCGTGATAGAAGGTTATGGCTACACCTTC
V gene: TRBV11-2; J gene: TRBJ2-7; D gene: .; clone size: few; CDR3 protein: CASRDLSGYEQYF; CDR3 DNA: TGTGCCAGCAGGGACCTTTCGGGATACGAGCAGTACTTC
V gene: TRBV7-9; J gene: TRBJ1-6; D gene: TRBD1; clone size: few; CDR3 protein: CASSSGTGWGSPLHF; CDR3 DNA: TGTGCCAGCAGCTCGGGGACAGGCTGGGGTTCACCCCTCCACTTT
V gene: TRBV25-1; J gene: TRBJ1-2; D gene: TRBD1; clone size: .; CDR3 protein: CASSAPSHRGRTGYTF; CDR3 DNA: TGTGCCAGCAGTGCCCCCTCCCACAGGGGGCGTACTGGCTACACCTTC
V gene: TRBV6-1; J gene: TRBJ1-1; D gene: .; clone size: few; CDR3 protein: CASSETTGRYTEAFF; CDR3 DNA: TGTGCCAGCAGTGAAACTACAGGGCGGTACACTGAAGCTTTCTTT
V gene: TRBV2; J gene: TRBJ1-1; D gene: .; clone size: .; CDR3 protein: CASREGPLARTEAFF; CDR3 DNA: TGTGCCAGCAGGGAAGGACCTCTAGCTAGAACTGAAGCTTTCTTT
V gene: TRBV12-3/TRBV12-4; J gene: TRBJ1-1; D gene: .; clone size: .; CDR3 protein: CASSLLVGGNTEAFF; CDR3 DNA: TGTGCCAGCAGTTTACTGGTGGGGGGGAACACTGAAGCTTTCTTT
V gene: TRBV4-3; J gene: TRBJ2-2; D gene: .; clone size: .; CDR3 protein: CASSQFSHAGNGELFF; CDR3 DNA: TGCGCCAGCAGCCAATTCTCCCATGCCGGCAACGGGGAGCTGTTTTTT
V gene: TRBV7-3; J gene: TRBJ2-3; D gene: .; clone size: .; CDR3 protein: CASSPWPGTDTQYF; CDR3 DNA: TGTGCCAGCAGCCCCTGGCCGGGAACCGATACGCAGTATTTT
V gene: TRBV3-1; J gene: TRBJ2-5; D gene: TRBD1; clone size: .; CDR3 protein: CASIKSRDRGTRETQYF; CDR3 DNA: TGTGCCAGCATCAAATCCCGGGACAGGGGGACGAGGGAGACCCAGTACTTC
V gene: TRBV5-1; J gene: TRBJ2-1; D gene: TRBD1; clone size: few; CDR3 protein: CASSSIGTGSYNEQFF; CDR3 DNA: TGCGCCAGCAGCTCCATCGGGACAGGGTCCTACAATGAGCAGTTCTTC
V gene: TRBV9; J gene: TRBJ2-1; D gene: TRBD1; clone size: .; CDR3 protein: CASSVLPPGQGYNEQFF; CDR3 DNA: TGTGCCAGCAGCGTACTTCCCCCGGGACAGGGTTACAATGAGCAGTTCTTC
V gene: TRBV12-3/TRBV12-4; J gene: TRBJ1-2; D gene: .; clone size: many; CDR3 protein: CASSFRDYGYTF; CDR3 DNA: TGTGCCAGCAGTTTTAGGGACTATGGCTACACCTTC
V gene: TRBV24-1; J gene: TRBJ2-3; D gene: .; clone size: few; CDR3 protein: CATSESRSPDTQYF; CDR3 DNA: TGTGCCACCAGTGAATCCAGGAGCCCAGATACGCAGTATTTT
V gene: TRBV20-1; J gene: TRBJ2-1; D gene: TRBD2; clone size: .; CDR3 protein: CSARGGREASHEQFF; CDR3 DNA: TGCAGTGCTAGAGGGGGTCGGGAGGCCTCCCATGAGCAGTTCTTC
V gene: TRBV20-1; J gene: TRBJ2-5; D gene: .; clone size: .; CDR3 protein: CSASKVSGPQMSQYF; CDR3 DNA: TGCAGTGCTAGTAAAGTTAGCGGACCGCAAATGTCCCAGTACTTC
V gene: TRBV7-2; J gene: TRBJ2-3; D gene: .; clone size: .; CDR3 protein: CASSSSRGTDTQYF; CDR3 DNA: TGTGCCAGCAGCTCATCTAGAGGCACAGATACGCAGTATTTT
V gene: TRBV15; J gene: TRBJ1-2; D gene: .; clone size: .; CDR3 protein: CATSRDRVNYGYTF; CDR3 DNA: TGTGCCACCAGCAGAGATCGGGTGAACTATGGCTACACCTTC
V gene: TRBV2; J gene: TRBJ2-1; D gene: TRBD1; clone size: .; CDR3 protein: CASSETGQGKFF; CDR3 DNA: TGTGCCAGCAGTGAAACGGGACAGGGGAAGTTCTTC
V gene: TRBV9; J gene: TRBJ1-4; D gene: .; clone size: few; CDR3 protein: CASSVGLQGDEKLFF; CDR3 DNA: TGTGCCAGCAGCGTAGGGCTTCAGGGTGACGAAAAACTGTTTTTT
V gene: TRBV7-3; J gene: TRBJ2-7; D gene: .; clone size: .; CDR3 protein: CASSPGGGQLFEQYF; CDR3 DNA: TGTGCCAGCAGCCCTGGGGGGGGGCAATTATTCGAGCAGTACTTC
V gene: TRBV29-1; J gene: TRBJ2-7; D gene: .; clone size: .; CDR3 protein: CSVEEGGPFEQYF; CDR3 DNA: TGCAGCGTTGAAGAAGGGGGGCCATTCGAGCAGTACTTC
V gene: TRBV12-3/TRBV12-4; J gene: TRBJ2-7; D gene: .; clone size: .; CDR3 protein: CASSFIVREPPREQYF; CDR3 DNA: TGTGCCAGCAGTTTCATCGTAAGAGAGCCTCCACGCGAGCAGTACTTC
V gene: TRBV28; J gene: TRBJ2-2; D gene: .; clone size: .; CDR3 protein: CASSPHGSRFRYPNTGELFF; CDR3 DNA: TGTGCCAGCAGTCCTCACGGGAGTCGTTTTAGGTACCCGAACACCGGGGAGCTGTTTTTT
V gene: TRBV5-1; J gene: TRBJ2-3; D gene: TRBD2; clone size: .; CDR3 protein: CASSSEGTTSTDTQYF; CDR3 DNA: TGCGCCAGCAGCTCCGAAGGGACTACTAGCACAGATACGCAGTATTTT
V gene: TRBV20-1; J gene: TRBJ2-1; D gene: .; clone size: few; CDR3 protein: CGVSDSYNEQFF; CDR3 DNA: TGCGGAGTGTCGGATTCTTACAATGAGCAGTTCTTC
V gene: TRBV7-8; J gene: TRBJ1-1; D gene: TRBD1; clone size: few; CDR3 protein: CASSLGQRFRKGTEAFF; CDR3 DNA: TGTGCCAGCAGCTTGGGACAGCGTTTCAGGAAGGGCACTGAAGCTTTCTTT
V gene: TRBV3-1; J gene: TRBJ2-1; D gene: .; clone size: .; CDR3 protein: CASSLRASGEQFF; CDR3 DNA: TGTGCCAGCAGCCTACGGGCTTCCGGTGAGCAGTTCTTC
V gene: TRBV20-1; J gene: TRBJ1-2; D gene: .; clone size: .; CDR3 protein: CSARDLPSGGSYGYTF; CDR3 DNA: TGCAGTGCTAGAGATCTCCCGAGTGGAGGGAGCTATGGCTACACCTTC
V gene: TRBV12-3/TRBV12-4; J gene: TRBJ2-1; D gene: .; clone size: few; CDR3 protein: CASSPSGAKEEQFF; CDR3 DNA: TGTGCCAGCAGTCCCAGCGGTGCCAAAGAGGAGCAGTTCTTC
V gene: TRBV5-1; J gene: TRBJ2-2; D gene: TRBD2; clone size: .; CDR3 protein: CASSLLSGSHTGELFF; CDR3 DNA: TGCGCCAGCAGCCTTCTTAGCGGGAGTCACACCGGGGAGCTGTTTTTT
V gene: TRBV7-6; J gene: TRBJ2-2; D gene: .; clone size: few; CDR3 protein: CASSLFIGDTGELFF; CDR3 DNA: TGTGCCAGCAGCTTATTTATAGGGGACACCGGGGAGCTGTTTTTT
V gene: TRBV27; J gene: TRBJ2-7; D gene: TRBD2; clone size: .; CDR3 protein: CASSPHLAGSSYEQYF; CDR3 DNA: TGTGCCAGCAGTCCTCATCTAGCGGGATCGTCCTACGAGCAGTACTTC
V gene: TRBV20-1; J gene: TRBJ1-4; D gene: .; clone size: .; CDR3 protein: CSAGFQRDEKLFF; CDR3 DNA: TGCAGTGCTGGATTCCAAAGAGATGAAAAACTGTTTTTT
V gene: TRBV24-1; J gene: TRBJ2-1; D gene: TRBD1; clone size: few; CDR3 protein: CATSDFRDRGPVNEQFF; CDR3 DNA: TGTGCCACCAGTGATTTCAGAGACAGGGGGCCAGTCAATGAGCAGTTCTTC
V gene: TRBV5-1; J gene: TRBJ2-1; D gene: TRBD2; clone size: few; CDR3 protein: CASSAPGLAESEQFF; CDR3 DNA: TGCGCCAGCAGCGCTCCGGGACTAGCAGAATCTGAGCAGTTCTTC